In this sample, the clone carrying this TCR beta chain turned up many times. Antigen: not known. PCR was performed a second time for about 6 to 11 cycles using a sample-barcoded 5' primer and a J-beta primer mix. Each CDR3 protein is one row after TCRdb ran MiXCR on the 5' RACE reads. The data show nearly 800,000 distinct CDR3 sequences, with 56% seen just once and approximately 24% held by the top ten. Around 10 milliliters was the volume of peripheral blood drawn from each donor. The germline CDR1 and CDR2 sequences are SQVTM and ANQGSEA. This CDR3 contains 12 residues. V was pared by 3 bases and J by 4 bases, with 10 bases between. The data were taken from a study of blood T cells in healthy people across ages. Study-level findings and limits: Both naive CD4+ cell counts and diversity were greater in long-lived donors than in aged donors. The authors considered diversity estimates from one million T cells to be underestimates. Roughly linear age-related decline in beta diversity appeared, significant by age 40.

V and J are TRBV29-1 and TRBJ2-7; tentative D call: TRBD1 (5 bases). This TCR was sampled from a man aged 40-49 years in good health. The specimen sequenced was blood. This CDR3 is CSVEPGPYEQYF. Written as DNA, the CDR3 is TGCAGCGTTGAGCCAGGGCCTTACGAGCAGTACTTC.